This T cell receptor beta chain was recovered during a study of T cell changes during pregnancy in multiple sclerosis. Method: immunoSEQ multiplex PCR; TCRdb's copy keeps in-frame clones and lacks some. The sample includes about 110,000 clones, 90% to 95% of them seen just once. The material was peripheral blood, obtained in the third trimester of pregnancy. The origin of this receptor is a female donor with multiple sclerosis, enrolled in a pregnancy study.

CDR3 nucleotides: TGCGCCAGCAGCCCGCCGCCTAGCGGGGGCCAAGAGACCCAGTACTTC. It specifies CASSPPPSGGQETQYF. The chain combines TRBV5-1 with TRBJ2-5; 10 bases map to TRBD2. With V trimmed by 4 bases and J by 1 base, 7 bases remained unmatched. Germline V CDR1 and CDR2: SGHRS, YFSETQ. CDR3 length: 16 amino acids.